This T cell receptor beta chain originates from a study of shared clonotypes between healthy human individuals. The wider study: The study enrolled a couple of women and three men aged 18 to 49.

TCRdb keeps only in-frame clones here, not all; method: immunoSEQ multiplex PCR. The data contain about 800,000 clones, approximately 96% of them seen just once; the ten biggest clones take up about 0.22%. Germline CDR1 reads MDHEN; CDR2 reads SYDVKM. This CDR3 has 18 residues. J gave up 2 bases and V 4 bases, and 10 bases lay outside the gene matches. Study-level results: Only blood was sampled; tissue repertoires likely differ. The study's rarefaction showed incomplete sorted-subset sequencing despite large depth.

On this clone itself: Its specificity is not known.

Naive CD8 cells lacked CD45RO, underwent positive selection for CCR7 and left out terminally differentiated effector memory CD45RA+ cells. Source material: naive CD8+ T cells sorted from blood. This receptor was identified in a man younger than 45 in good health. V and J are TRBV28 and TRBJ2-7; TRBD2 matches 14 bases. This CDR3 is CASSYRTSGRPPPYEQYF. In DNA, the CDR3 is TGTGCCAGCAGTTACAGGACTAGCGGGAGGCCCCCTCCCTACGAGCAGTACTTC.